Reported below is one T cell receptor (beta chain). What it binds is unknown. Using its own MiXCR run on the 5' RACE reads, TCRdb lists one record per CDR3 protein. The sample holds approximately 490,000 distinct CDR3 sequences, just over 20% seen once. The data originate from a study of T-cell memory formation after mild COVID-19. About the research overall: The TCR clusters were mostly specific to one donor.

General observations from the study: Proof of SARS-CoV-2 specificity was absent for the second-wave clones that crested on day 37.

This CDR3 contains 15 residues. Germline V gene data show CDR1 as SGHTA and CDR2 as FQGNSA. V lost 8 bases, J lost 0 bases, and 17 bases lay in between. Input material: PBMCs or a T cell subset sorted from them (not recorded which). The chain uses TRBV7-2 and TRBJ2-7, with D tentatively TRBD1 (5 bases). The receptor was derived from an adult woman who had mild COVID-19 (a few samples of this study predate the infection). Cell type and time point are not known. This chain's CDR3 is CASGNRGQSSYEQYF. CDR3 coding DNA: TGTGCCAGCGGGAACCGAGGACAAAGCTCCTACGAGCAGTACTTC.